This note documents a single T cell receptor (beta chain) sequence. No cognate antigen has been identified for it. The library was generated by the immunoSEQ multiplex PCR assay. The multiplex PCR relied on a mix of 60 forward primers for TCR Vbeta segments and 13 reverse primers for TCR Jbeta segments. The CDR3 region of rearranged TCR beta genes was amplified from genomic DNA with a multiplex PCR assay. Amplified TCR beta libraries were sequenced as 87-base-pair reads on the Illumina HiSeq System. Processing in the source paper ran as follows. In a later analysis, tens of millions of unique TCR beta chains were counted across the approximately 640 repertoires, and some 10 million of these chains were shared by at least two donors. To remove PCR and sequencing errors, raw reads were error-corrected and collapsed into unique sequences using a nearest-neighbor algorithm that merged closely related sequences. Alignment of CDR3 sequences to IMGT reference sequences was used to assign V, D and J gene segments. For a sequence to be retained, a match of at least six nucleotides was required to both a V gene segment and a J gene segment. Rearrangements were called productive when the CDR3 lacked stop codons and stayed in frame with V and J; all others were non-productive. CDR3 was defined according to IMGT convention as the region running from the second conserved V-encoded cysteine to the conserved J-encoded phenylalanine. The earlier analysis of a few hundred of the donors excluded any sequence lacking an unambiguous match to a single V gene segment. In an earlier analysis of about 590 of the donors, a V segment was called functional when productive rearrangements were above 56.7%, and segregating when the standard deviation between donors exceeded 5%. A statistical classification framework was developed to diagnose cytomegalovirus status using the catalog of TCR beta chain sequences. In a later analysis, TCR nucleotide sequences were compared against IMGT/GENE-DB human TR gene sequences so that V and J genes could be assigned. Using the TCRdist pipeline, a later analysis assigned CDR3 sequences along with most-parsimonious VDJ recombination scenarios. In a later analysis, each TCR beta chain was defined by its CDR3 amino acid sequence together with its V-gene family, and reads lacking a unique V-gene family were excluded. As a way to deal with suspected cross-contamination and a sequencing artifact, a later analysis dropped roughly 620 nucleotide sequences that were highly shared and had low generation probability. For each public chain, a later analysis derived a clonal expansion index from normalized ranks of inferred template counts within each repertoire. In a later analysis, generation probabilities were computed using a VDJ recombination model fitted to out-of-frame rearrangements, and the results were checked against IGoR. In a later analysis, hypergeometric tests were used to score TCR-TCR, TCR-HLA and TCR-CMV co-occurrence, with a repertoire-size bias correction applied to TCR pairs. To estimate false discovery rates, a later analysis permuted the HLA or CMV assignments 20 times. In a later analysis, co-occurring TCRs were grouped using DBSCAN, with TCRdist sequence similarity added in when clustering inside HLA-allele-positive subsets. Repertoires with fewer than 30,000 or more than 120,000 public chains were left out of co-occurrence clustering, as were several repertoires with anomalous nucleotide sharing. TCRdb stores this immuneACCESS table with in-frame sequences only. Part of the clones is absent; in the studies checked, under half of the shortfall reflects unresolved V genes, and no reason is known for the rest. V, J and clone size were drawn from that table, and D and trimming were deduced from the DNA. The sample's clone listing holds about 140,000 clones. Roughly 3% of the sample comes from the top ten.

In total, just over 650 healthy bone marrow donors made up the cohort. At the time of sampling, every cohort member was nominally healthy, though immune exposures that went unrecorded were likely present. The donor was CMV seronegative and belonged to the group of 350 to 400 seronegative cohort members. A peripheral blood sample was provided by each donor, and peripheral blood mononuclear cells were used for TCR beta sequencing. The Qiagen DNeasy Blood Extraction Kit was used to extract genomic DNA from the blood cell samples. V gives up 5 bases and J gives up 6 bases, and the segment between their germline ends measures 18 bases. Sequences SGHTA (CDR1) and FQGTGA (CDR2) are obtained from the germline V gene. The CDR3 measures 15 amino acids from cysteine to phenylalanine. Only the CDR3 DNA is retained, 45 bases long and in frame from the first base. These data are taken from a study of cytomegalovirus exposure and HLA in healthy donors (dated by TCRdb to 2016 to 2017). About the study as a whole: In an earlier analysis of approximately 500 of the donors, about 260 Gb of sequence data and 100 million or so unique TCR beta sequences from 180 million or so T cells were reported. An early release that covered roughly 600 HLA-typed donors contained approximately 300 gigabases of sequencing data and around 85 million unique TCR sequences. Among the approximately 430 genotyped donors, around 81% belonged to the genetic ancestry cluster associated with self-reported Caucasian donors. The aim of the study was to test whether cataloging public T cell receptors could identify signatures of past pathogen exposure. The study profiled the T cell repertoires of hundreds of subjects by immunosequencing and related them to cytomegalovirus serostatus. In addition to the first cohort of approximately 650 subjects, a separate validation cohort of around 110 different subjects was used. To predict cytomegalovirus infection status, the study combined high-throughput TCR immunosequencing, statistical association of individual TCRs with disease status, and machine learning. To study patterns of TCR occurrence, a later analysis re-analyzed previously published TCR beta repertoires from just over 650 donors and added high-resolution HLA genotyping. The later analysis used no new phenotypic data to find candidate immune exposures, relying instead on TCR beta sequences and their occurrence across donors. To decide whether each TCR beta V gene segment behaved as functional or pseudogenic, an earlier analysis of over 500 of the donors relied on high-throughput TCR beta sequencing. Alongside the repertoire data, information on donor age, sex, ethnicity and CMV serostatus was compiled. A later genetic analysis used genome-wide SNP genotypes for about 60% of the roughly 670 donors, treating that subset as a discovery cohort. Every discovery cohort repertoire had been produced on one sequencing platform. Class I and class II HLA loci were covered by the typing at four-digit resolution. The number of donors typed differed by locus, with about 620-630 for A, B, C, DRB1 and DQB1, around 500 for DQA1, 600 to 610 for DPA1, and some 450 for DPB1. Several DR-DQ haplotypes were handled as single units for association and clustering, since linkage in the cohort was strong. Across approximately 400 genotyped donors of the cohort, an average of roughly 250,000 unique TCR beta nucleotide sequences per donor were sequenced, and approximately 17% of those sequences were non-productive.

The paper's findings and limits, for the study overall: The study listed 150 to 200 TCR beta chains as associated with cytomegalovirus. In a later analysis, the rate of TCR association differed among HLA loci, with DRB1 alleles having the most associated TCRs and HLA-C alleles having the fewest. In an earlier analysis of approximately 590 of the donors, most TCR beta V segments were observed in productive rearrangements about 90% or about 30% of the time, broadly matching IMGT annotations. A later genetic analysis reported fewer N-insertions in productive TCRs among donors in an Asian-associated ancestry cluster than the roughly 700-donor mean. The authors suggested that the approach could potentially be generalized to other disease states and immunological phenotypes. In both the original and validation cohorts, the classifier was reported to diagnose cytomegalovirus status with high specificity and sensitivity. Because counts were too low, about 18 rarely observed V segments, including chromosome 9 orphons, were excluded from the earlier analysis of 587 of the donors. HLA typing was unavailable for some donors at each locus, so association tests used only the typed subset. Several of the top co-occurrence clusters appeared to be linked to parvovirus B19, influenza, CMV and Epstein-Barr virus, according to a later analysis. This cohort had only TCR beta chains sequenced, and the lack of alpha or paired-chain data limited which features could be detected. Correlated functional status among segregating V segments might be attributable to linkage disequilibrium, but an unknown experimental factor could not be ruled out. When HLA alleles, especially DR and DQ, strongly co-occurred, attributing TCR associations to individual alleles was difficult. A later genetic analysis associated a missense DCLRE1C variant with V-gene and J-gene trimming of TCR beta chains, and an independent cohort replicated the association. Sequencing depth was assumed to be roughly uniform across donors in the presence/absence analyses, though that assumption may not hold. Immune exposure information for the cohort was limited to CMV serostatus. Most TCR sequences were observed very rarely across donors, whereas some public TCRs were present in many individuals. Specific HLA alleles were associated with about 17,000 TCR beta sequences at a false discovery rate of 0.05 in a later analysis. A group of highly shared sequence variants was considered likely to be a technical artifact of the sequencing pipeline. Some IMGT-functional V segments, including TRBV6-2 and TRBV6-3, could not be distinguished by the 87-base-pair reads and were therefore excluded. A further reported finding was that TCR beta sequences accurately predicted the HLA-A and HLA-B alleles for most subjects in the first cohort. In a later analysis, HLA-associated TCR beta chains showed more clonal expansion and lower generation probabilities than non-associated chains that were equally common. Three of the identified cytomegalovirus-associated TCR beta chains were confirmed in vitro to be specific for cytomegalovirus antigens. A later analysis found that most CMV-associated TCR beta chains appeared HLA-restricted, with HLA associations seemingly driven largely by CMV exposure.

The sequencing input was PBMCs. The receptor's source is a man in his forties or fifties in good health and CMV-seronegative. The sequence links TRBV7-3 to TRBJ2-3; possibly the D gene is TRBD1, per 5 matching bases. The nucleotides read TGTGCCAGCAGCCTAGGGGAATCCCCGGTTGATACGCAGTATTTT. Its protein is CASSLGESPVDTQYF.